This is a list of T cell receptor beta chains from one sample in a study of blood T cell repertoires in COVID-19. Only in-frame clones appear in the TCRdb table, and some are missing; sequencing was by immunoSEQ multiplex PCR. The data hold under 150,000 clones, with about 84% observed a single time. The material sequenced was peripheral blood. Receptors were obtained from a human donor in a cohort sampled during active COVID-19. Each CDR3 is given with its conserved first and last residue. The D gene is left open where the match is weak. Part of the rows lack a size; the others show once, few, many or a class for expanded clones.

clone_size,v_call,d_call,cdr3_length,j_call,cdr3_aa,cdr3_nt
.,TRBV5-1,TRBD1,16,TRBJ2-3,CASSKTGLDSTDTQYF,TGCGCCAGCAGTAAGACAGGGCTGGATAGCACAGATACGCAGTATTTT
.,TRBV6-5,.,16,TRBJ1-3,CASSYSQPRSGNTIYF,TGTGCCAGCAGTTATAGCCAGCCGCGCTCTGGAAACACCATATATTTT
.,TRBV6-5,.,13,TRBJ2-1,CASRGQFAGEQFF,TGTGCCAGCCGGGGACAGTTCGCGGGGGAGCAGTTCTTC
once,TRBV5-4,.,13,TRBJ2-5,CASTQGGRETQYF,TGTGCCAGCACCCAGGGGGGCAGGGAGACCCAGTACTTC
.,TRBV7-2,TRBD2,15,TRBJ2-5,CASRPSGGAVETQYF,TGTGCCAGCAGGCCGAGCGGGGGGGCAGTGGAGACCCAGTACTTC
.,TRBV4-1,.,16,TRBJ2-6,CASSRFRNSGANVLTF,TGCGCCAGCAGCCGATTTAGAAACTCTGGGGCCAACGTCCTGACTTTC
.,TRBV24-1,TRBD2,17,TRBJ2-1,CATSDFGTSGTYNEQFF,TGTGCCACCAGTGATTTCGGGACTAGCGGGACTTACAATGAGCAGTTCTTC
once,TRBV15,TRBD1,15,TRBJ1-5,CATSPGQVRNQPQHF,TGTGCCACCAGTCCCGGACAGGTGAGAAATCAGCCCCAGCATTTT
.,TRBV5-1,TRBD2,14,TRBJ2-3,CASSGGLAGLTQYF,TGCGCCAGCAGCGGCGGACTAGCGGGCCTTACGCAGTATTTT
.,TRBV25-1,.,17,TRBJ1-3,CASSGMTGSYSGNTIYF,TGTGCCAGCAGTGGGATGACAGGTTCCTACTCTGGAAACACCATATATTTT
.,TRBV7-2,TRBD2,13,TRBJ2-7,CASSLDVGGEQYF,TGTGCCAGCAGCTTAGATGTCGGGGGGGAGCAGTACTTC
.,TRBV7-8,.,15,TRBJ2-6,CATLTSLSGANVLTF,TGTGCCACCCTTACATCTTTATCTGGGGCCAACGTCCTGACTTTC
.,TRBV11-2,TRBD2,14,TRBJ2-2,CASRQRGYTGELFF,TGTGCCAGCAGACAGCGGGGTTACACCGGGGAGCTGTTTTTT
.,TRBV6-5,.,13,TRBJ1-5,CASSRVSNQPQHF,TGTGCCAGCAGTAGAGTGAGCAATCAGCCCCAGCATTTT
.,TRBV9,TRBD1,14,TRBJ1-2,CASSVDRGDYGYTF,TGTGCCAGCAGCGTAGACAGGGGAGATTATGGCTACACCTTC
.,TRBV5-1,.,13,TRBJ2-7,CASSLDASGEQYF,TGCGCCAGCAGCCTGGATGCGTCAGGCGAGCAGTACTTC
.,TRBV3-1/TRBV3-2,.,15,TRBJ2-7,CASSQVSRGSYEQYF,TGTGCCAGCAGCCAAGTATCCAGGGGTTCCTACGAGCAGTACTTC
.,TRBV5-1,TRBD1,14,TRBJ2-5,CASSSRQGGETQYF,TGCGCCAGCAGCTCTAGACAGGGTGGGGAGACCCAGTACTTC
.,TRBV18,.,13,TRBJ2-3,CASSPSRDGGQYF,TGTGCCAGCTCACCATCCCGGGACGGGGGGCAGTATTTT
.,TRBV4-2,.,13,TRBJ1-2,CASSQERAGGYTF,TGTGCCAGCAGCCAAGAGCGGGCTGGTGGCTACACCTTC
.,TRBV28,TRBD1,15,TRBJ1-2,CASRTDRERVYGYTF,TGTGCCAGCAGGACGGACAGGGAGCGGGTCTATGGCTACACCTTC
.,TRBV29-1,.,18,TRBJ2-4,CSVMRSTQDRLAKNIQYF,TGCAGCGTTATGAGAAGTACACAAGACCGACTAGCCAAAAACATTCAGTACTTC
.,TRBV29-1,TRBD1,14,TRBJ1-1,CSASAGTAGTEAFF,TGCAGCGCCTCCGCCGGGACAGCCGGGACTGAAGCTTTCTTT
.,TRBV18,TRBD1,17,TRBJ2-7,CASSTTTGTGGIYEQYF,TGTGCCAGCTCAACCACTACCGGGACAGGGGGAATTTACGAGCAGTACTTC
.,TRBV7-3,.,14,TRBJ1-1,CASSLETGLGRAFF,TGTGCCAGCAGCTTAGAAACGGGATTGGGGAGGGCTTTCTTT
.,TRBV19,TRBD1,13,TRBJ1-1,CASRTGEVTEAFF,TGTGCCAGTAGGACAGGGGAGGTAACTGAAGCTTTCTTT
.,TRBV7-2,TRBD2,15,TRBJ2-5,CASSLTSGGGETQYF,TGTGCCAGCAGCTTGACTAGCGGGGGGGGAGAGACCCAGTACTTC
.,TRBV18,.,13,TRBJ2-5,CASSQAGQETQYF,TGTGCCAGCTCCCAAGCTGGCCAAGAGACCCAGTACTTC
.,TRBV5-6,TRBD2,19,TRBJ2-3,CASSTPGQGLAGATDTQYF,TGTGCCAGCAGCACTCCGGGCCAGGGACTAGCGGGAGCCACAGATACGCAGTATTTT
.,TRBV5-1,TRBD1,15,TRBJ1-1,CASSLVGDRLTEAFF,TGCGCCAGCAGCTTGGTCGGGGACAGACTAACTGAAGCTTTCTTT
.,TRBV7-6,TRBD1,13,TRBJ1-2,CASSQDRNYGYTF,TGTGCCAGCAGCCAGGACAGGAACTATGGCTACACCTTC
.,TRBV27,.,14,TRBJ2-7,CASSFSPPSYEQYF,TGTGCCAGCAGTTTCTCTCCCCCTTCCTACGAGCAGTACTTC
.,TRBV9,TRBD2,17,TRBJ2-5,CASSVATSGGFQETQYF,TGTGCCAGCAGCGTAGCTACTAGCGGGGGGTTCCAAGAGACCCAGTACTTC
.,TRBV30,.,15,TRBJ1-2,CAWSVGLRGDYGYTF,TGTGCCTGGAGCGTAGGTTTAAGGGGTGACTATGGCTACACCTTC
once,TRBV10-1,.,17,TRBJ1-4,CASSDHRDPTTNEKLFF,TGCGCCAGCAGCGATCACAGGGATCCCACAACTAATGAAAAACTGTTTTTT
once,TRBV7-8,.,15,TRBJ1-5,CASSSPRDSNQPQHF,TGTGCCAGCAGCTCCCCGAGGGATAGCAATCAGCCCCAGCATTTT
.,TRBV11-3,.,14,TRBJ2-1,CASSLDSYYNEQFF,TGTGCCAGCAGCTTAGACTCCTACTACAATGAGCAGTTCTTC
.,TRBV6-5,TRBD2,16,TRBJ2-7,CASSYLTSGATYEQYF,TGTGCCAGCAGTTACCTAACTAGCGGGGCTACCTACGAGCAGTACTTC
.,TRBV5-1,TRBD1,13,TRBJ1-5,CASGQGPGQPQHF,TGCGCCAGCGGACAGGGCCCGGGGCAGCCCCAGCATTTT
.,TRBV7-2,.,17,TRBJ2-7,CASSLSVLRSLSYEQYF,TGTGCCAGCAGCTTAAGTGTCCTCCGGAGCCTATCCTACGAGCAGTACTTC
few,TRBV9,.,14,TRBJ2-7,CASSVDGQGGEQYF,TGTGCCAGCAGCGTAGATGGGCAGGGTGGCGAGCAGTACTTC
.,TRBV29-1,TRBD2,14,TRBJ2-3,CSAMTSGGADTQYF,TGCAGCGCGATGACTAGCGGGGGCGCAGATACGCAGTATTTT